The clone carrying this TCR beta chain was picked up a small number of times. No antigen is known for it. The DNA is left out, because the CDR3 cannot be placed on it with certainty; the CDR3 is given as TCRdb lists it. Ends included, the CDR3 has 15 residues. The data were obtained in a study of response to subunit inactivated influenza vaccine. TCRdb re-analysed the RT-PCR reads in MiXCR, keeping a single row per CDR3 protein. The repertoire includes over 150,000 distinct CDR3 sequences, 13% to 15% of them detected once, and approximately 27% sits in the top ten. Points from the study as a whole: Authors suggested seasonal influenza vaccinations each recruit few new T cells.

The material sequenced was CD8+ T cells sorted from PBMCs, taken 4 to 6 days after vaccination. This rearrangement joins TRBV23-1 to TRBJ2-2; the table's TRBD2 call for D was not verified on the DNA. TRBV23-1 is flagged as an ORF with uncertain function. This TCR derives from a man in his fifties who received an inactivated influenza vaccine. CDR3 residues: CASSRRQPSPGSCFF.